Listed here are 10 T cell receptor beta chains from one sample, sequenced in a study of T cell repertoires in cytomegalovirus infection. In TCRdb, the reads were re-called with MiXCR into one record per CDR3 protein. The sample includes some 200,000 distinct CDR3 sequences, roughly a fifth of them seen just once. What was sequenced was PBMCs. The receptors were sampled from a human donor in good health (CMV status not recorded). Some clones in this sample may be carry-over from other donors' samples.

Ten or more counts support this clonotype. The genes are TRBV12-3 or TRBV12-4 and TRBJ1-5, with D unresolved. V was pared by 6 bases and J by 1 base, with 13 bases between. This CDR3 is built from 15 residues. The CDR3 bases are TGTGCCAGCAGAGCTTCACGAGGGAGCAATCAGCCCCAGCATTTT. Translated, it gives CASRASRGSNQPQHF.

For the CDR3, the DNA is TGTGCCAGCACCAAATATACAGGAGTGAACACTGAAGCTTTCTTT. This encodes CASTKYTGVNTEAFF. V usage is TRBV2 and J usage is TRBJ1-1; D perhaps matches TRBD1 (5 bases). With 7 bases removed from V and 0 bases from J, the gap between germline ends came to 15 bases. This CDR3 is 15 amino acids long. The germline V gene encodes CDR1 SNHLY and CDR2 FYNNEI.

This clonotype was seen a handful of times. This rearrangement joins TRBV7-3 to TRBJ2-1; 10 bases fit TRBD2. The junction had 6 bases not matched to a gene; V was cut back by 0 bases and J by 4 bases. The CDR3 loop spans 17 amino acids. Germline V gene sequence: CDR1 SGHTA, CDR2 FQGTGA. The CDR3 is CASSLTLGTSAYNEQFF. In nucleotides, the CDR3 is TGTGCCAGCAGCTTAACGCTGGGGACTAGCGCTTACAATGAGCAGTTCTTC.

The sample holds many counts of this clonotype. The chain recombines TRBV12-3 or TRBV12-4 with TRBJ1-3; D not resolved. The CDR3 covers 13 residues. The V gene lost 6 bases and the J gene lost 1 base, with 7 bases spanning the gap. The CDR3 loop reads CASSLLSGNTIYF. In DNA, the CDR3 is TGTGCCAGCAGCTTATTATCTGGAAACACCATATATTTT.

J is TRBJ2-2 and V is TRBV24-1, with 12 bases lining up with TRBD1. Per germline, CDR1 KGHDR and CDR2 SFDVKD. This CDR3 contains 16 residues. With V trimmed by 4 bases and J by 7 bases, 6 bases remained unmatched. DNA of the CDR3: TGTGCCACCAGTGACCCGGGACAGGGGGCGGACGGGGAGCTGTTTTTT. Protein product: CATSDPGQGADGELFF.

The gene calls are TRBV20-1 and TRBJ2-5; 14 positions match TRBD2. The CDR3 has 15 amino acids. The V gene's germline CDR1 is DFQATT and CDR2 SNEGSKA (reference sequence). V shed 1 base, J shed 6 bases, and the junction held 4 bases outside the gene matches. CDR3 region: CSARGTSGGTKTQYF. The CDR3 DNA is TGCAGTGCTAGAGGGACTAGCGGGGGGACAAAGACCCAGTACTTC.

The chain joins TRBV28 to TRBJ2-4, with no clear D. CDR3 length: 13 amino acids. Trimming cost V 8 bases and J 7 bases, with 15 bases left between them. Germline CDR1 MDHEN, CDR2 SYDVKM. The CDR3 DNA follows: TGTGCCAGCCATTCCGTCATACCCAACATTCAGTACTTC. This sequence encodes CASHSVIPNIQYF. The full variable domain, completed using reference TRBV28 and TRBJ2-4, is DVKVTQSSRYLVKRTGEKVFLECVQDMDHENMFWYRQDPGLGLRLIYFSYDVKMKEKGDIPEGYSVSREKKERFSLILESASTNQTSMYLCASHSVIPNIQYFGAGTRLSVL.

To note about this clonotype: A much larger clone sits a single nucleotide away, making a read error possible. The rearrangement uses TRBV12-3 or TRBV12-4 and TRBJ2-5, with D unclear. The CDR3 spans 14 residues. Trimming pared 5 bases from V and 4 bases from J, leaving 14 bases between. CDR3 protein: CASSVNALVETQYF. The CDR3 DNA is TGTGCCAGCAGTGTTAACGCCCTGGTAGAGACCCAGTACTTC.

The chain recombines TRBV11-2 with TRBJ2-3; 8 bases are shared with TRBD2. The CDR3 covers 16 residues. V shed 5 bases and J 4 bases; nucleotides not matched to a gene: 11. Germline V lookup: CDR1 SGHAT, CDR2 FQNNGV. The chain's CDR3 is CASSQPPGGRADTQYF. The CDR3 nucleotides read TGTGCCAGCAGCCAACCTCCGGGGGGGAGGGCAGATACGCAGTATTTT.

This clonotype was detected a few times. The chain joins TRBV6-6 to TRBJ2-1; no definite D call. CDR3 length: 12 amino acids. Trimming took off 6 bases at V and 8 bases at J, with 11 bases between the two ends. Germline V gene sequence: CDR1 MNHNY, CDR2 SVGAGI (reference sequence). Here the CDR3 DNA reads TGTGCCAGCAGCGTAGACTCATATGAGCAGTTCTTC. It is translated as CASSVDSYEQFF.